These 11 T cell receptor beta chains share one sample of origin, sequenced in a study of blood T cells in healthy people across ages. Through a sample-barcoded 5' primer and a J-beta primer mix, a second PCR was run for about 7 to 12 cycles. TCRdb reanalysed the 5' RACE reads using MiXCR and keeps one entry per CDR3 protein. The data show approximately 940,000 distinct CDR3 sequences, 40% to 60% seen once. Sequenced material: blood. Every receptor here comes from a man younger than 45 in good health.

The CDR3 loop reads CASSVQGDLTEAFF. CDR3 nucleotides: TGTGCCAGCAGCGTTCAGGGGGATCTCACTGAAGCTTTCTTT. The rearrangement uses TRBV9 and TRBJ1-1; 7 bases match TRBD1. Germline CDR1 and CDR2: SGDLS and YYNGEE. The CDR3 spans 14 residues. V shed 2 bases and J 4 bases; nucleotides not matched to a gene: 5. The full variable domain, rest sourced from reference TRBV9 and TRBJ1-1, is DSGVTQTPKHLITATGQRVTLRCSPRSGDLSVYWYQQSLDQGLQFLIQYYNGEERAKGNILERFSAQQFPDLHSELNLSSLELGDSALYFCASSVQGDLTEAFFGQGTRLTVV.

This clonotype appeared a few times. The rearrangement uses TRBV6-4 and TRBJ1-2; D not resolved. This CDR3 has 16 amino acids. Per the germline V gene, CDR1 is MRHNA and CDR2 is SNTAGT. V was shortened by 6 bases and J by 0 bases, with 17 bases between the two germline ends. CDR3 sequence (DNA): TGTGCCAGCAGGACCCTCGGCCCCATGACTAACTATGGCTACACCTTC. This codes for CASRTLGPMTNYGYTF.

The chain combines TRBV6-5 with TRBJ1-6, with D perhaps TRBD1 (6 bases). CDR1 is MNHEY, CDR2 SVGAGI, per germline. The V end lost 5 bases, the J end lost 4 bases, and 9 bases lay between the germline ends. The CDR3 spans 14 residues. The CDR3: CASSRQDYNSPLHF. DNA of the CDR3: TGTGCCAGCAGTCGACAGGATTATAATTCACCCCTCCACTTT.

This chain links TRBV27 with TRBJ2-3; possibly TRBD2 for D (7 bases). CDR1 and CDR2 (germline): MNHEY, SMNVEV (reference sequence). V lost 3 bases and J 3 bases, leaving 22 bases between the germline ends. This CDR3 has 18 residues. Here the CDR3 DNA reads TGTGCCAGCAGTTTGGGGCGGCGGGGGCCCCTTGGGACAGATACGCAGTATTTT. Its translation: CASSLGRRGPLGTDTQYF.

This clonotype has only one observation. In nucleotides, the CDR3 is TGTGCCAGCGGCTGGGGGCAGCCGACCAACGGCTACACCTTC. Translation gives CASGWGQPTNGYTF. The genes are TRBV5-6 and TRBJ1-2; the D gene is possibly TRBD1 (6 bases). Trimming shortened V by 7 bases and J by 8 bases, and 21 bases separated the two germline ends. The CDR3 length is 14 residues. In germline, CDR1 is SGHDT, CDR2 YYEEEE.

The V call is TRBV4-3, the J call TRBJ1-5, with TRBD1 identical over 7 bases. With V trimmed by 1 base and J by 5 bases, 5 bases remained unmatched. The CDR3 has 15 amino acids. Germline V CDR1 and CDR2: LGHNA, YSLEER. In DNA form, the CDR3 reads TGCGCCAGCAGCCAAGCGACAGGGACAGATCAGCCCCAGCATTTT. It translates to CASSQATGTDQPQHF.

This clonotype was observed at least ten times. The chain is built from TRBV27 and TRBJ1-5; tentative D call: TRBD1 (6 bases). The CDR3 sequence is 13 residues long. Germline V gene data show CDR1 as MNHEY and CDR2 as SMNVEV (reference sequence). The V and J ends lost 6 bases and 5 bases respectively, with 11 bases between them. The CDR3 DNA sequence: TGTGCCAGCAGGAGGACAGTTTATCAGCCCCAGCATTTT. This translates into CASRRTVYQPQHF.

This clonotype was seen more than once but under ten times. V usage is TRBV7-9 and J usage is TRBJ1-2; D not resolved. The CDR3 is 16 amino acids. Germline V gives CDR1 SEHNR, CDR2 FQNEAQ (reference sequence). The V and J ends lost 1 base and 0 bases respectively, with 12 bases between them. The CDR3 region is CASSLGFINTNYGYTF. Written as DNA, the CDR3 is TGTGCCAGCAGCTTAGGTTTTATAAACACTAACTATGGCTACACCTTC.

The genes are TRBV6-4 and TRBJ2-1, with 9 bases matching TRBD2. Looked up from germline, CDR1 is MRHNA and CDR2 is SNTAGT. V shed 3 bases and J 12 bases; nucleotides not matched to a gene: 9. This CDR3 has 14 residues. The CDR3 nucleotides are TGTGCCAGCAGTGAAGCGGGGGGCACAGATACGCAGTTCTTC. Its translation: CASSEAGGTDTQFF.

This clonotype showed up just a few times. The chain combines TRBV4-1 with TRBJ2-1; 8 bases match TRBD2. J lost 3 bases, V lost 3 bases, and 7 bases had no gene match. Per germline, CDR1 MGHRA and CDR2 YSYEKL. The CDR3 sequence is 16 residues long. The CDR3, as DNA: TGCGCCAGCAGCCACGCGACTAGCGATTACTACAATGAGCAGTTCTTC. It is translated as CASSHATSDYYNEQFF.

This clonotype was seen a few times. Here the CDR3 reads CASSGGQGLGGYTF. For the CDR3, the DNA is TGTGCCAGCAGTGGCGGACAGGGGTTGGGAGGCTACACCTTC. The chain links TRBV6-4 to TRBJ1-2, with TRBD1 matching over 9 bases. Germline trimming cut 4 bases from V and 8 bases from J; bases unmatched to any gene: 8. Germline CDR1 reads MRHNA; CDR2 reads SNTAGT. The CDR3 runs 14 residues.